The present T cell receptor (beta chain) was sequenced within a study of vaccination effects on CD4 cells after COVID-19. Turning to the study itself: Participants were vaccinated with two doses of either the BNT162b2 or mRNA-1273 vaccine.

Sequencing followed a ViraFEST assay step that expanded antigen-specific CD4+ T cells with viral peptide pools. The culture ran for 10 days, and then CD4+ T cells were isolated. Vaccine recipients lacked prior SARS-CoV-2 infection and had negative nucleocapsid antibodies. Each culture well received about 1.8 million PBMC. These cells were then cultured in IMDM with 10 IU/ml IL-2 and around 9.6 ug/ml peptides. Germline V gene lookup returns CDR1 SGHAT and CDR2 FQNNGV. The CDR3 is 11 amino acids. V shed 5 bases and J shed 2 bases, with 4 bases lying between them. On this clone itself: Its antigen is currently unknown.

Profiling relied on immunoSEQ multiplex PCR, and the TCRdb table lists in-frame clones only, not all of them. The sample carries 20,000 to 25,000 clones, roughly 75% recorded once. The sample in question was CD4+ T cells from PBMCs cultured with HCoV-NL63 spike peptides, obtained before COVID-19 vaccination. This chain connects TRBV11-2 to TRBJ2-7, with D hard to call. The sequence came from a human donor who received a COVID-19 vaccine. The CDR3 is CASSPAYEQYF. In DNA form, the CDR3 reads TGTGCCAGCAGCCCTGCCTACGAGCAGTACTTC.